Below, 26 T cell receptor beta chains from the same sample are listed, as sequenced in a study of T cells expressing NK-cell markers. Reprocessing the 5' RACE reads, TCRdb reports a single entry for every CDR3 protein and omits DNA. The sample has 350,000 to 400,000 distinct CDR3 sequences, and its top ten clones hold roughly 10%. Sample: blood T cells: a sorted CD56 or NKG2C T cell subset, CD4+ or CD8+ T cells, or bulk PBMC T cells (not recorded which). Every receptor here comes from a woman aged 45-59 years in good health.

This chain connects TRBV5-1 to TRBJ1-5. In germline, CDR1 is SGHRS, CDR2 YFSETQ. The CDR3 sequence is 15 residues long. This CDR3 reads CASSLAGYSNQPQHF.

The chain couples TRBV18 to TRBJ2-5. The CDR3 totals 17 residues. Germline-derived CDR1 and CDR2 are KGHSH and LQKENI. The CDR3 loop is CASSPRVMNSLRETQYF. The full variable domain, its missing parts supplied by reference TRBV18 and TRBJ2-5, is NAGVMQNPRHLVRRRGQEARLRCSPMKGHSHVYWYRQLPEEGLKFMVYLQKENIIDESGMPKERFSAEFPKEGPSILRIQQVVRGDSAAYFCASSPRVMNSLRETQYFGPGTRLLVL.

The chain's CDR3 is CASSLAVQAGLPYEQYF. The chain uses TRBV7-4 and TRBJ2-7; checking the TCRdb D call of TRBD2 is not possible without DNA. Germline CDR1 SGHVT, CDR2 SQSDAQ. CDR3 length equals 17 residues. Looking up the rest from reference TRBV7-4 and TRBJ2-7 gives the full variable domain: GAGVSQSPRYKVAKRGRDVALRCDSISGHVTLYWYRQTLGQGSEVLTYSQSDAQRDKSGRPSGRFSAERPERSVSTLKIQRTEQGDSAVYLCASSLAVQAGLPYEQYFGPGTRLTVT.

The genes are TRBV12-3 or TRBV12-4 and TRBJ1-2. The CDR3 has 13 amino acids. The CDR3 loop reads CASSPRVVGGYTF.

V gene TRBV4-1 combines with J gene TRBJ2-7; with no DNA, the TCRdb D assignment of TRBD1 cannot be verified. Per the germline V gene, CDR1 is MGHRA and CDR2 is YSYEKL. This CDR3 has 14 residues. The CDR3 loop is CASSQSGTVYEQYF.

The gene calls are TRBV7-3 and TRBJ2-1; without DNA, the TCRdb call of TRBD2 cannot be checked. This CDR3 is 15 amino acids long. CDR1 and CDR2 from the germline V gene are SGHTA and FQGTGA. The CDR3 loop is CASSSSGRANNEQFF.

CDR3 sequence reads: CAIRAGSGNEQYF. The chain combines TRBV10-3 with TRBJ2-7; TCRdb proposes TRBD2, but this gene call is untestable without DNA. The CDR3 runs 13 residues. The V gene's germline CDR1 is ENHRY and CDR2 SYGVKD.

This chain joins TRBV14 and TRBJ1-3; lacking DNA, the TRBD1 call made by TCRdb goes unchecked. Germline lookup yields CDR1 SGHDN and CDR2 FVKESK. This CDR3 is built from 17 residues. The CDR3 sequence: CASSQQQGLGSGNTIYF.

The chain joins TRBV13 to TRBJ2-1; TCRdb's D call of TRBD1 is untestable without DNA. Per germline, CDR1 PRHDT and CDR2 FYEKMQ (reference sequence). This CDR3 spans 14 amino acids. The CDR3 spells CASSRGFLGNEQFF.

The chain couples TRBV3-1 to TRBJ2-6; TCRdb lists TRBD1, though no DNA is available to test this call. The CDR3 contains 20 residues. Germline V lookup: CDR1 LGHDT, CDR2 YNNKEL (reference sequence). The CDR3 loop reads CASSQELSGHRISGANVLTF.

V gene TRBV19 combines with J gene TRBJ1-1; TCRdb's assignment of TRBD1 cannot be checked, as there is no DNA. The germline gives CDR1 LNHDA, CDR2 SQIVND (reference sequence). This CDR3 comprises 14 residues. CDR3 in amino acids: CASSMGHSTTEAFF.

The chain combines TRBV3-1 with TRBJ1-5. Germline loops: CDR1 LGHDT, CDR2 YNNKEL (reference sequence). The CDR3 consists of 14 residues. CDR3 in amino acids: CASSQRTADQPQHF.

The rearrangement uses TRBV20-1 and TRBJ2-5; TCRdb names TRBD1, which stays unverified in the absence of DNA. Germline CDR1 reads DFQATT; CDR2 reads SNEGSKA (reference sequence). This CDR3 contains 13 residues. The CDR3 spells CSARFTGAATQYF.

The chain employs TRBV4-1 and TRBJ2-7. Germline V gene lookup returns CDR1 MGHRA and CDR2 YSYEKL. The CDR3 extends over 14 amino acids. Here the CDR3 reads CASSQVGRPYEQYF.

The rearrangement joins TRBV12-3 or TRBV12-4 to TRBJ2-1; no DNA is available, so the TRBD2 call from TCRdb remains unchecked. CDR3 length equals 17 residues. This CDR3 reads CASSTSTRSSGYNEQFF.

The genes are TRBV6-6 and TRBJ2-2; TCRdb proposes TRBD2, but this gene call is untestable without DNA. Germline V CDR1 and CDR2: MNHNY, SVGAGI (reference sequence). The CDR3 is made up of 17 amino acids. CDR3 loop: CASSFPGLAANTGELFF.

The chain is built from TRBV15 and TRBJ2-1. Germline V gene data show CDR1 as LNHNV and CDR2 as YYDKDF (reference sequence). This CDR3 region has 14 residues. CDR3 residues: CATSKQTNRNEQFF.

The chain employs TRBV7-8 and TRBJ2-1; TCRdb returns TRBD2, unconfirmable since there is no DNA. The germline V gene has CDR1 SGHVS and CDR2 FQNEAQ. CDR3 size: 16 residues. The CDR3: CASRTLAGGWSSEQFF.

J is TRBJ2-2 and V is TRBV12-3 or TRBV12-4. The CDR3 contains 12 residues. The CDR3 region is CASSLEYGELFF.

The V call is TRBV2, the J call TRBJ1-3. CDR3 length: 13 residues. Germline CDR1 is SNHLY and CDR2 is FYNNEI. This chain's CDR3 is CASSRTQGNTIYF.

The chain joins TRBV10-2 to TRBJ2-3; TCRdb gives TRBD2 as the D gene, but with no DNA this cannot be confirmed. From germline, CDR1 is WSHSY and CDR2 SAAADI. This CDR3 is built from 17 residues. Here the CDR3 reads CASGGGLAGSRTDTQYF.

V is TRBV19 and J is TRBJ2-1; TCRdb reports TRBD1, a call that lacks DNA to check it against. Germline assignment: CDR1 LNHDA and CDR2 SQIVND (reference sequence). The CDR3 has 14 residues. CDR3 residues: CASSHPGPLGEQFF.

The CDR3 protein is CSAGAGGSYNEQFF. This chain links TRBV20-1 with TRBJ2-1; without DNA, the TCRdb call of TRBD2 cannot be checked. Germline CDR1 DFQATT, CDR2 SNEGSKA (reference sequence). This CDR3 contains 14 residues.

This chain uses TRBV6-5 with TRBJ2-3; TCRdb reports TRBD2, a call that lacks DNA to check it against. Germline-derived CDR1 and CDR2 are MNHEY and SVGAGI. CDR3 size: 15 residues. CDR3: CASSYSTAAGDTQYF.

V usage is TRBV6-5 and J usage is TRBJ2-1. CDR3 size: 13 residues. Germline CDR1 reads MNHEY; CDR2 reads SVGAGI. CDR3 residues: CASSYGVNNEQFF.

The V call is TRBV24-1, the J call TRBJ2-2. CDR3 length: 15 amino acids. Germline V gene lookup returns CDR1 KGHDR and CDR2 SFDVKD. The CDR3 sequence: CATSDSIRNTGELFF.